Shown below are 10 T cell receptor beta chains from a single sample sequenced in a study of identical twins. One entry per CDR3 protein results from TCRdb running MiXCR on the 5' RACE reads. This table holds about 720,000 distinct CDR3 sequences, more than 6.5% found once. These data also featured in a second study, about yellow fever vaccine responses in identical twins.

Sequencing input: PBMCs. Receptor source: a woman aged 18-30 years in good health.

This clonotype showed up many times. CDR3 residues: CASSLGQSSYGYTF. DNA of the CDR3: TGCGCCAGCAGCTTAGGACAGAGCTCCTATGGCTACACCTTC. The V and J genes are TRBV5-1 and TRBJ1-2, with a possible D match to TRBD1 (6 bases). CDR3 size: 14 residues. Germline V CDR1 and CDR2: SGHRS, YFSETQ. V was shortened by 2 bases and J by 4 bases, with 12 bases between the two germline ends.

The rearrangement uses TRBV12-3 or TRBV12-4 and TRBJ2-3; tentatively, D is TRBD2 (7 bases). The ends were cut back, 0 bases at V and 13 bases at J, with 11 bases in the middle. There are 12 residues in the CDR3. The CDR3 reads CASSLAGGPEYF. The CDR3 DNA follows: TGTGCCAGCAGTTTAGCGGGGGGGCCAGAGTATTTT.

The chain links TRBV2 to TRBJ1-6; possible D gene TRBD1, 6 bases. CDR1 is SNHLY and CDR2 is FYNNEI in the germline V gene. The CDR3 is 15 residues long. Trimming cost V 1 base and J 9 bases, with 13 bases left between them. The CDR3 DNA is TGTGCCAGCAGTGAAGGCAGGGGACAAGGTTCACCCCTCCACTTT. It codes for CASSEGRGQGSPLHF.

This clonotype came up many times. The CDR3 DNA follows: TGTGCCACCAGTGATTTGGCTAGCGGGAGCACAGATACGCAGTATTTT. It codes for CATSDLASGSTDTQYF. The chain carries TRBV24-1 and TRBJ2-3; 8 bases map to TRBD2. The germline V gene has CDR1 KGHDR and CDR2 SFDVKD. The V and J ends lost 0 bases and 0 bases, in that order; junction bases with no gene match: 1. The CDR3 runs to 16 residues.

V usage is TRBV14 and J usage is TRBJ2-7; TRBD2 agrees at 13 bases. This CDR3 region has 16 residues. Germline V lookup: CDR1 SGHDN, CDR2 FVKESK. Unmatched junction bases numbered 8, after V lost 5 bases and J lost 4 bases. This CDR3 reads CASSTRTSGRYYEQYF. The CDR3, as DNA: TGTGCCAGCAGCACCCGGACTAGCGGGAGATATTACGAGCAGTACTTC.

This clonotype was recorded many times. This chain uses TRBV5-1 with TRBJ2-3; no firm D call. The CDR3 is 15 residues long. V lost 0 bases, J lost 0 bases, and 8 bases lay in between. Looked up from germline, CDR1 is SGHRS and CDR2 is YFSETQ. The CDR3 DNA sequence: TGCGCCAGCAGCTTGGATGGGTTAAGCACAGATACGCAGTATTTT. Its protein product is CASSLDGLSTDTQYF.

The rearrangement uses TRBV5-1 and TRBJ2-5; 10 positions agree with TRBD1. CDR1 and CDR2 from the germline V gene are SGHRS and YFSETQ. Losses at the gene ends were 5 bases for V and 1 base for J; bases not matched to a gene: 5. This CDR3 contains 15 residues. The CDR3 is CASSPGTGAQETQYF. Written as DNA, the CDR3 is TGCGCCAGCAGTCCCGGGACAGGGGCCCAAGAGACCCAGTACTTC. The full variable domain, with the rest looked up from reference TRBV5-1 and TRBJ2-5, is KAGVTQTPRYLIKTRGQQVTLSCSPISGHRSVSWYQQTPGQGLQFLFEYFSETQRNKGNFPGRFSGRQFSNSRSEMNVSTLELGDSALYLCASSPGTGAQETQYFGPGTRLLVL.

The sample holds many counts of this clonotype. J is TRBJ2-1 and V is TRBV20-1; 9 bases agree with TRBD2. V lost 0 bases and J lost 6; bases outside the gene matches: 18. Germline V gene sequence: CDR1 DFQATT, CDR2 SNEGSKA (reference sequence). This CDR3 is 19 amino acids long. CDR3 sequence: CSARDLFLAGINRGNEQFF. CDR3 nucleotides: TGCAGTGCTAGAGATCTATTCCTAGCGGGAATAAACCGGGGCAATGAGCAGTTCTTC.

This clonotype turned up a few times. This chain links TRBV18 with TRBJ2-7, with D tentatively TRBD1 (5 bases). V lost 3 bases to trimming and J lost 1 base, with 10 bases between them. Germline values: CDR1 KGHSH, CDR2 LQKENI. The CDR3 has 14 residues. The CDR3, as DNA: TGTGCCAGCTCACCTAAGGGGAATTCCTACGAGCAGTACTTC. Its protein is CASSPKGNSYEQYF.

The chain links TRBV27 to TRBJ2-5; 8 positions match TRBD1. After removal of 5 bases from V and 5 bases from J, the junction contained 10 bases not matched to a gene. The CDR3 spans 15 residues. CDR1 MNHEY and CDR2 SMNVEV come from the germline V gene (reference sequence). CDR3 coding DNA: TGTGCCAGCAGTCCCGACAGGGGTGGGGGGGAGACCCAGTACTTC. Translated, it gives CASSPDRGGGETQYF.